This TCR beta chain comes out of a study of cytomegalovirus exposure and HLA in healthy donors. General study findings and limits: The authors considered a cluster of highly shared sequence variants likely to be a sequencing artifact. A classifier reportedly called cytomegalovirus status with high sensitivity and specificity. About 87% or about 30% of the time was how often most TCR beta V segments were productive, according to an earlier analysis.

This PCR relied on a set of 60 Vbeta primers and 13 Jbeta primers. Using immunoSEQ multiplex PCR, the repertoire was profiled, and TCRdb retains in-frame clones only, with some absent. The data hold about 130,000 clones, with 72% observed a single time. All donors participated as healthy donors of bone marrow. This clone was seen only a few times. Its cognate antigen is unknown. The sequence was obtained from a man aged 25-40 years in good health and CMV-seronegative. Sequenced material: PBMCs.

In nucleotides, the CDR3 is TGTGCCAGTAGTCCTCGGGAGAACTCCTACAATGAGCAGTTCTTC. Its protein product is CASSPRENSYNEQFF. The chain couples TRBV19 to TRBJ2-1, with D possibly being TRBD2 (6 bases). This CDR3 contains 15 residues. V shed 5 bases and J shed 0 bases, with 11 bases lying between them. Looked up from germline, CDR1 is LNHDA and CDR2 is SQIVND (reference sequence). Supplemented by reference TRBV19 and TRBJ2-1, the full variable domain reads DGGITQSPKYLFRKEGQNVTLSCEQNLNHDAMYWYRQDPGQGLRLIYYSQIVNDFQKGDIAEGYSVSREKKESFPLTVTSAQKNPTAFYLCASSPRENSYNEQFFGPGTRLTVL.